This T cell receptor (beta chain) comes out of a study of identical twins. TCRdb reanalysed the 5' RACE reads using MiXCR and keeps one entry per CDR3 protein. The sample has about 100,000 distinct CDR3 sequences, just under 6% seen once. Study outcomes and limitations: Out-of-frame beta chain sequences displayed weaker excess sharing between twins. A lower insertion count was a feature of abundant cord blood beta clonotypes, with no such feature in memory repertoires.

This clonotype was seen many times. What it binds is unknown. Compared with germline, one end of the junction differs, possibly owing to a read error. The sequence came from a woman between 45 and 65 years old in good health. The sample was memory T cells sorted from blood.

CDR3 residues: CASSPLGRDNEQFF. In DNA, the CDR3 is TGTGCTAGCAGCCCCCTGGGGAGGGACAATGAGCAGTTCTTC. This sequence joins TRBV7-7 and TRBJ2-1, with 7 positions matching TRBD2. Germline V gene lookup returns CDR1 SSHAT and CDR2 FNYEAQ (reference sequence). The CDR3 is 14 residues long. The variable domain in full, with the rest retrieved from reference TRBV7-7 and TRBJ2-1, is GAGVSQSPRYKVTKRGQDVTLRCDPISSHATLYWYQQALGQGPEFLTYFNYEAQPDKSGLPSDRFSAERPEGSISTLTIQRTEQRDSAMYRCASSPLGRDNEQFFGPGTRLTVL.